A selection of T cell receptor beta chains follows, all from one sample in a study of blood T cell repertoires in COVID-19. Data came from immunoSEQ multiplex PCR; TCRdb stores just in-frame clones and leaves some out. The repertoire includes under 300,000 clones, approximately 85% of them detected once, and 10% to 15% sits in the top ten. Sequenced sample: peripheral blood. The receptors come from a man aged 80 or over with acute or convalescent COVID-19. CDR3s include the opening cysteine and the closing phenylalanine or tryptophan. The D gene is left open where the match is weak. The size entry is marked missing in some rows and otherwise reads once, few, many or a size class.

abundance	v_gene	j_gene	d_gene	CDR3nt	CDR3aa
-	TRBV11-2	TRBJ1-6	-	TGTGCCAGCAGCTTGAGCCTCACGGAGGGGTCACCCCTCCACTTT	CASSLSLTEGSPLHF
-	TRBV19	TRBJ2-5	-	TGTGCCAGTGGGGGCGGTCCTCAAGAGACCCAGTACTTC	CASGGGPQETQYF
-	TRBV9	TRBJ2-5	TRBD2	TGTGCCAGCAGCCCCGGTGACGGAGCGGGGGGGCGACTCCAAGAGACCCAGTACTTC	CASSPGDGAGGRLQETQYF
-	TRBV19	TRBJ1-2	-	TGTGCCAGTACCCCACTCGGCTATGGCTACACCTTC	CASTPLGYGYTF
-	TRBV10-2	TRBJ1-1	TRBD1	TGCGCCAGCAGTGAGATCAACAGGGGCACTGAAGCTTTCTTT	CASSEINRGTEAFF
-	TRBV28	TRBJ1-2	-	TGTGCCAGCAGTTTACGTCGGGACAAGATTAACTATGGCTACACCTTC	CASSLRRDKINYGYTF
-	TRBV14	TRBJ2-1	TRBD2	TGTGCCAGCAGCCAAGATCGGATGATAGCGGGAGGTCAGTTCTTC	CASSQDRMIAGGQFF
-	TRBV5-1	TRBJ2-1	TRBD1	TGCGCCAGCAGCTTGGAACAGGGGGCCTACAATGAGCAGTTCTTC	CASSLEQGAYNEQFF
-	TRBV5-1	TRBJ1-2	-	TGCGCCAGCAGCTTATCAGCAGGGGATTATGGCTACACCTTC	CASSLSAGDYGYTF
-	TRBV5-6	TRBJ1-2	TRBD1	TGTGCCAGCAGCTGGGGACAGATCTATGGCTACACCTTC	CASSWGQIYGYTF
-	TRBV28	TRBJ1-1	-	TGTGCCAGCAGTTCAGAATTGAACACTGAAGCTTTCTTT	CASSSELNTEAFF
-	TRBV19	TRBJ1-5	-	TGTGCCAGTAGTATAGGTAAGGAGAGCAATCAGCCCCAGCATTTT	CASSIGKESNQPQHF
few	TRBV3-1/TRBV3-2	TRBJ1-6	-	TGTGCCAGCAGCCAAGGAGAATGGTCACCCCTCCACTTT	CASSQGEWSPLHF
-	TRBV4-2	TRBJ1-2	TRBD1	TGTGCCAGCAGCCAACAGGGGGCTCTGCAGGGCTACACCTTC	CASSQQGALQGYTF
-	TRBV9	TRBJ2-1	-	TGTGCCAGCAGCGTAGGGACTACCAATGAGCAGTTCTTC	CASSVGTTNEQFF
-	TRBV11-3	TRBJ2-1	TRBD2	TGTGCCAGCAGCCCCTTTTGGACTAGCGGGGGGGCGAATGAGCAGTTCTTC	CASSPFWTSGGANEQFF
-	TRBV6-5	TRBJ2-6	-	TGTGCCAGCAGCTTGACAGCCTCTGGGGCCAACGTCCTGACTTTC	CASSLTASGANVLTF
few	TRBV19	TRBJ1-4	TRBD1	TGTGCCAGCGGACAGGGGGCTTATGAAAAACTGTTTTTT	CASGQGAYEKLFF